The 3 T cell receptor beta chains below all came from one sample that was sequenced in a study of blood T cell repertoires in COVID-19. Clones were sequenced by immunoSEQ multiplex PCR, and TCRdb holds only the in-frame ones, with some missing. The data contain around 140,000 clones, about 88% of them seen just once; the ten biggest clones take up 2% to 2.5%. The sequenced sample was PBMCs or T cells enriched from blood (not recorded which). These receptors were taken from a man aged 40-50 years with acute COVID-19.

V usage is TRBV5-1 and J usage is TRBJ1-1, with TRBD1 matching 7 bases. The CDR3 is 14 residues long. The V and J ends lost 6 bases and 4 bases, in that order; junction bases with no gene match: 9. Germline CDR1 is SGHRS and CDR2 is YFSETQ. DNA of the CDR3: TGCGCCAGCACCGAGGGGGCGCAGCCCACTGAAGCTTTCTTT. This encodes CASTEGAQPTEAFF.

The gene calls are TRBV24-1 and TRBJ2-3; 7 bases fit TRBD2. The CDR3 contains 18 residues. Germline V gene data show CDR1 as KGHDR and CDR2 as SFDVKD. V trimming: 5 bases; J trimming: 1 base; junction bases outside the gene matches: 14. CDR3 region: CATSGGEGNPGGTDTQYF. Here the CDR3 DNA reads TGTGCCACCAGTGGAGGGGAGGGAAACCCCGGAGGCACAGATACGCAGTATTTT.

This chain links TRBV28 with TRBJ2-1, with 7 positions matching TRBD2. CDR3 length: 14 amino acids. The trim removed 8 bases at V and 4 bases at J, leaving 8 bases unmatched. Germline CDR1 is MDHEN and CDR2 is SYDVKM. The CDR3 bases are TGTGCCAGCTCCCCGGGACTAAGTTACAATGAGCAGTTCTTC. This sequence encodes CASSPGLSYNEQFF.